The 20 T cell receptor beta chains reported below all come from one sample, sequenced in a study of CD8 T cells in Susac syndrome (dated by TCRdb to between 2018 and 2021). The library relied on the immunoSEQ multiplex PCR assay. RNA was extracted using the RNeasy kit, and roughly 0.5 to 1 microgram was reverse transcribed with random hexamers. The public reads were quality trimmed at Q25 with fastp and then assembled into clones with MiXCR by TCRdb, keeping productive beta chains. Records with the same CDR3 protein are collapsed into one entry carrying the most frequent genes and DNA. The sample records a few hundred thousand distinct CDR3 sequences, approximately 89% of which are singletons. About 0.12% of the sample comes from the top ten. Sequenced input: CD8+ T cells from PBMCs. The receptors were gathered from a human donor with multiple sclerosis.

The chain has TRBV12-3 or TRBV12-4 and TRBJ2-1; no definite D call. Deletions cut 6 bases from V and 7 bases from J, with 4 bases between. The CDR3 is made up of 10 amino acids. The CDR3 reads CASSPNEQFF. The CDR3 DNA follows: TGTGCCAGCAGCCCTAATGAGCAGTTCTTC.

The chain is built from TRBV29-1 and TRBJ1-1, with D perhaps matching TRBD1 (5 bases). The CDR3 is made up of 11 amino acids. V was pared by 4 bases and J by 11 bases, with 14 bases between. CDR1 and CDR2 from the germline V gene are SQVTM and ANQGSEA. The CDR3 nucleotides read TGCAGCGTTGTATCCGGGCGGGGCGCTTTCTTT. This codes for CSVVSGRGAFF.

This chain links TRBV6-1 with TRBJ2-7, with D unresolved. The CDR3 length is 14 residues. The germline V gene has CDR1 MNHNS and CDR2 SASEGT. Trimming cost V 2 bases and J 5 bases, with 13 bases left between them. The CDR3 nucleotides read TGTGCCAGCAGTGAAATAACGGCTCATGACGAGCAGTACTTC. Its translation is CASSEITAHDEQYF.

The chain combines TRBV13 with TRBJ2-5, with a possible D match to TRBD1 (5 bases). Deletions cut 8 bases from V and 7 bases from J, with 17 bases between. This CDR3 is 13 amino acids long. Germline CDR1 reads PRHDT; CDR2 reads FYEKMQ (reference sequence). Here the CDR3 DNA reads TGTGCCAGCGGAACTCAGGGTTGGGGGACCCAGTACTTC. It specifies CASGTQGWGTQYF.

The chain uses TRBV19 and TRBJ1-1, with a possible D match to TRBD1 (5 bases). Germline CDR1 reads LNHDA; CDR2 reads SQIVND (reference sequence). CDR3 length: 13 amino acids. The germline V and J ends were trimmed by 10 bases and 3 bases, with 15 bases remaining between them. CDR3 DNA sequence: TGTGCCACCTTAGAGCAGGGCCACACTGAAGCTTTCTTT. Translation gives CATLEQGHTEAFF.

The chain recombines TRBV19 with TRBJ1-1; D may be TRBD1 (6 bases). V lost 3 bases and J 6 bases, leaving 23 bases between the germline ends. This CDR3 spans 17 amino acids. Germline V gene sequence: CDR1 LNHDA, CDR2 SQIVND (reference sequence). The CDR3 DNA sequence: TGTGCCAGTAGTATTATAGGAGGATTCGGGGGGGCCTCTGAAGCTTTCTTT. Its protein product is CASSIIGGFGGASEAFF.

This CDR3 is CASSLGGQSGEQYF. The CDR3 DNA follows: TGTGCCAGCAGCTTAGGAGGACAGAGCGGCGAGCAGTACTTC. The rearrangement joins TRBV5-4 to TRBJ2-7, with D perhaps TRBD1 (6 bases). V lost 2 bases and J 6 bases, leaving 15 bases between the germline ends. The CDR3 length is 14 residues. Germline CDR1 is SGHNT and CDR2 is YYREEE (reference sequence). The full variable domain, its missing parts supplied by reference TRBV5-4 and TRBJ2-7, is ETGVTQSPTHLIKTRGQQVTLRCSSQSGHNTVSWYQQALGQGPQFIFQYYREEENGRGNFPPRFSGLQFPNYSSELNVNALELDDSALYLCASSLGGQSGEQYFGPGTRLTVT.

The CDR3 here is CASSLLHPRAGELFF. CDR3 sequence (DNA): TGTGCCAGCAGTTTACTCCATCCCCGAGCCGGGGAGCTGTTTTTT. The V call is TRBV12-3 or TRBV12-4, the J call TRBJ2-2; D is unresolved. Trimming cost V 2 bases and J 6 bases, with 13 bases left between them. The CDR3 has 15 amino acids.

This rearrangement joins TRBV5-6 to TRBJ2-1; D uncertain. The V end was cut by 3 bases, the J end by 4 bases, with 8 bases between. Per the germline V gene, CDR1 is SGHDT and CDR2 is YYEEEE. The CDR3 is 13 residues long. In nucleotides, the CDR3 is TGTGCCAGCAGCTCGGCCCGGTACAATGAGCAGTTCTTC. Protein sequence: CASSSARYNEQFF.

The genes are TRBV4-1 and TRBJ1-5; D may be TRBD1 (5 bases). V shed 7 bases and J shed 1 base, with 14 bases lying between them. From germline, CDR1 is MGHRA and CDR2 YSYEKL. The CDR3 has 15 residues. The CDR3 sequence is CASTSLWGSNQPQHF. CDR3 bases: TGCGCCAGCACCTCCCTCTGGGGGAGCAATCAGCCCCAGCATTTT.

This sequence joins TRBV6-1 and TRBJ1-1; D might be TRBD1 (6 bases). Germline CDR1 is MNHNS and CDR2 is SASEGT. V was shortened by 2 bases and J by 4 bases, with 14 bases between the two germline ends. The CDR3 is 15 residues long. The CDR3 bases are TGTGCCAGCAGTGAAACGGCGGGGGGCGGCACTGAAGCTTTCTTT. Encoded protein: CASSETAGGGTEAFF.

J is TRBJ2-7 and V is TRBV5-6, with TRBD2 identical over 8 bases. Trimming took 4 bases from V and 2 from J; bases not matched to a gene: 17. The CDR3 spans 18 residues. Germline-derived CDR1 and CDR2 are SGHDT and YYEEEE. The CDR3 loop is CASSRIRGLAGKTYEQYF. The CDR3 DNA follows: TGTGCCAGCAGCCGGATCCGTGGCTTAGCGGGAAAAACCTACGAGCAGTACTTC.

This rearrangement joins TRBV5-1 to TRBJ1-1; no definite D call. The CDR3 runs 14 residues. V lost 1 base, J lost 4 bases, and 11 bases lay in between. CDR1 and CDR2 from the germline V gene are SGHRS and YFSETQ. CDR3 coding DNA: TGCGCCAGCAGCTTGTCGGCATCCGCCACTGAAGCTTTCTTT. Residues: CASSLSASATEAFF.

The chain combines TRBV27 with TRBJ1-6; 12 nucleotides align to TRBD1. J was trimmed by 10 bases and V by 5 bases; bases with no gene match: 3. Germline CDR1 is MNHEY and CDR2 is SMNVEV (reference sequence). The CDR3 consists of 14 residues. CDR3 region: CASSPGTGGSPLHF. CDR3 DNA sequence: TGTGCCAGCAGTCCCGGGACAGGGGGCTCACCCCTCCACTTT.

This clonotype is a singleton in its sample. The chain recombines TRBV7-8 with TRBJ1-1; no firm D call. Germline CDR1 SGHVS, CDR2 FQNEAQ. Deletions cut 4 bases from V and 2 bases from J, with 20 bases between. This CDR3 is 17 amino acids long. CDR3 sequence: CASSWITWTARNTEAFF. CDR3 DNA: TGTGCCAGCAGCTGGATAACCTGGACGGCTCGTAACACTGAAGCTTTCTTT.

V gene TRBV19 combines with J gene TRBJ1-1; D unclear. CDR3 length equals 11 residues. CDR1 is LNHDA, CDR2 SQIVND, per germline (reference sequence). V lost 7 bases to trimming and J lost 4 bases, with 7 bases between them. The CDR3 spells CASIGPTEAFF. CDR3 in DNA: TGTGCCAGTATTGGACCCACTGAAGCTTTCTTT.

V gene TRBV27 combines with J gene TRBJ1-5; D ambiguous. V was shortened by 5 bases and J by 2 bases, with 13 bases between the two germline ends. The CDR3 sequence is 15 residues long. The germline V gene encodes CDR1 MNHEY and CDR2 SMNVEV (reference sequence). CDR3 protein: CASSPRKGRNQPQHF. CDR3 nucleotide sequence: TGTGCCAGCAGTCCCCGAAAAGGACGCAATCAGCCCCAGCATTTT.

The V gene is TRBV20-1, the J gene TRBJ1-5, with D possibly TRBD1 on 6 matching bases. This CDR3 has 14 amino acids. V was clipped by 5 bases and J by 1 base, with 12 bases between them. In germline, CDR1 is DFQATT, CDR2 SNEGSKA (reference sequence). The CDR3 sequence: CSAWGGGSNQPQHF. CDR3 DNA sequence: TGCAGTGCTTGGGGGGGCGGCAGCAATCAGCCCCAGCATTTT.

The V gene is TRBV5-1, the J gene TRBJ2-3; D uncertain. Trimming removed 0 bases from V and 2 bases from J, with 13 bases in between. CDR3 length: 16 amino acids. The germline V gene encodes CDR1 SGHRS and CDR2 YFSETQ. This chain's CDR3 is CASSLGWSQITDTQYF. The CDR3 nucleotides are TGCGCCAGCAGCTTGGGATGGAGTCAGATCACAGATACGCAGTATTTT. The entire variable domain, with the rest obtained from reference TRBV5-1 and TRBJ2-3, is as follows: KAGVTQTPRYLIKTRGQQVTLSCSPISGHRSVSWYQQTPGQGLQFLFEYFSETQRNKGNFPGRFSGRQFSNSRSEMNVSTLELGDSALYLCASSLGWSQITDTQYFGPGTRLTVL.

The V and J genes are TRBV12-5 and TRBJ2-1; TRBD1 agrees at 7 bases. There are 16 residues in the CDR3. From germline, CDR1 is LGHNT and CDR2 FRNRAP. Unmatched junction bases numbered 7, after V lost 0 bases and J lost 5 bases. The CDR3, as DNA: TGTGCTAGTGGTTTGGTAACAAGGGGACAGAACAATGAGCAGTTCTTC. Protein: CASGLVTRGQNNEQFF. Using reference TRBV12-5 and TRBJ2-1 for the parts outside the CDR3, the full variable domain is DARVTQTPRHKVTEMGQEVTMRCQPILGHNTVFWYRQTMMQGLELLAYFRNRAPLDDSGMPKDRFSAEMPDATLATLKIQPSEPRDSAVYFCASGLVTRGQNNEQFFGPGTRLTVL.